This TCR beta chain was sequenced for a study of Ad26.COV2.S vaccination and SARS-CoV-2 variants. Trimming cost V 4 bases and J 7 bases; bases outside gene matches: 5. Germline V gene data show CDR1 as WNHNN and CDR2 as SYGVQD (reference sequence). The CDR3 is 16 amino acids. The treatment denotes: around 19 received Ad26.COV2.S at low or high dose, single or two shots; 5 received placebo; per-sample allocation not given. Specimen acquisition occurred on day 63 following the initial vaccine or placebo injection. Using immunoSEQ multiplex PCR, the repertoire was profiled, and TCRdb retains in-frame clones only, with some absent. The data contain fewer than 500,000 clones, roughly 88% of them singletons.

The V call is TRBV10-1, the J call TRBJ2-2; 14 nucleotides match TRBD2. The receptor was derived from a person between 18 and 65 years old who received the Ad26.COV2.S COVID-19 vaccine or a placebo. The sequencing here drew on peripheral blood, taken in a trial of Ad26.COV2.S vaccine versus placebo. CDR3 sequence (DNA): TGCGCCAGCAGTGCCGGACTAGCGGGAGGTTTCGGGGAGCTGTTTTTT. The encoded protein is CASSAGLAGGFGELFF.